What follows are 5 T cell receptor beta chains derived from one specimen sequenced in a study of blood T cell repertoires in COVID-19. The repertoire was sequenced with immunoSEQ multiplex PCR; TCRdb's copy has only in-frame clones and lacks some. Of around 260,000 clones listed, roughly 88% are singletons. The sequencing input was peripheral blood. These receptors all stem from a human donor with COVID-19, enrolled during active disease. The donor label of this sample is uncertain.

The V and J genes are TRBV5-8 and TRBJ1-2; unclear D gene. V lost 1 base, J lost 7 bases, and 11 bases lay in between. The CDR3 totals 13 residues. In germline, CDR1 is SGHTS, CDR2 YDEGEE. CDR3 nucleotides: TGTGCCAGCAGCTTGAGGCAGGCCGCTGGCTACACCTTC. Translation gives CASSLRQAAGYTF. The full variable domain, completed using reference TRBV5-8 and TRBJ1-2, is EAGVTQSPTHLIKTRGQQATLRCSPISGHTSVYWYQQALGLGLQFLLWYDEGEERNRGNFPPRFSGRQFPNYSSELNVNALELEDSALYLCASSLRQAAGYTFGSGTRLTVV.

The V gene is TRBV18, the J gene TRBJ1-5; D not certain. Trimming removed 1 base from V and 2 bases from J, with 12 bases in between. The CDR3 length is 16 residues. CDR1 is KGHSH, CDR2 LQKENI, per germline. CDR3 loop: CASSPQAPGGNQPQHF. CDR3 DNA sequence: TGTGCCAGCTCACCACAGGCCCCCGGGGGCAATCAGCCCCAGCATTTT.

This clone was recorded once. In DNA form, the CDR3 reads TGCGCCAGCAGCGAAGGGACAGGGCAAGACGAGCAGTACTTC. Residues: CASSEGTGQDEQYF. The chain recombines TRBV5-1 with TRBJ2-7; the match to TRBD1 covers 9 bases. V lost 4 bases, J lost 5 bases, and 7 bases stayed unmatched. CDR1 SGHRS and CDR2 YFSETQ come from the germline V gene. CDR3 length: 14 residues.

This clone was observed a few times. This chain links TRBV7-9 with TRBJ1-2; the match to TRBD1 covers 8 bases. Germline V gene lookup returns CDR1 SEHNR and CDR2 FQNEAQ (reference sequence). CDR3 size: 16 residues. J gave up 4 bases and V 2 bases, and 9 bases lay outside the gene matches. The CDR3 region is CASSLWETGDFYGYTF. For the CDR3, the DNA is TGTGCCAGCAGCTTATGGGAGACAGGGGATTTCTATGGCTACACCTTC.

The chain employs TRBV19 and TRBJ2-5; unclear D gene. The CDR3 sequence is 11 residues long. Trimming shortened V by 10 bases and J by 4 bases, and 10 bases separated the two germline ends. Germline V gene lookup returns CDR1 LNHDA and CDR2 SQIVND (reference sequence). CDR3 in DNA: TGTGCCACCGTAGTCGGAGAGACCCAGTACTTC. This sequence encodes CATVVGETQYF.